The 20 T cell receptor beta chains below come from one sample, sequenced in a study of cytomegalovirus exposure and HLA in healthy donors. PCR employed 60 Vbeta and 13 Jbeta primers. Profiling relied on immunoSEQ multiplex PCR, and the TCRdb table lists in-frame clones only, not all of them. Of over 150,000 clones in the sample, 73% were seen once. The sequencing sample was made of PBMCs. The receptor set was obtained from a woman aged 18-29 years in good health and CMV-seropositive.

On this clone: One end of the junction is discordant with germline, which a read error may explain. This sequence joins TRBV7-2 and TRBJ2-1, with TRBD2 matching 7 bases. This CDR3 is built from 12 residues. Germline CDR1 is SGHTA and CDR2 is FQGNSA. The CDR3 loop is CASSLDGRGVLF. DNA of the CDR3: TGTGCCAGCAGCTTAGATGGTCGGGGGGTACTCTTC.

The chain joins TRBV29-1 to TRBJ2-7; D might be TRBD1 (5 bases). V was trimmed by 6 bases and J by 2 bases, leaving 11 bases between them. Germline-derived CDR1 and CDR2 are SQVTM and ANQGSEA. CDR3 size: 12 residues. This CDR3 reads CSVKTEAYEQYF. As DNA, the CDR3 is TGCAGCGTAAAGACAGAGGCCTACGAGCAGTACTTC.

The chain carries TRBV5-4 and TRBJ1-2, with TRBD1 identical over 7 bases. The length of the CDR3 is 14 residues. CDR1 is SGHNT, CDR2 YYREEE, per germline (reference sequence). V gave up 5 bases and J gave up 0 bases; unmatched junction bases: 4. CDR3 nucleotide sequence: TGTGCCAGCAGAAGACAGGGTACTAACTATGGCTACACCTTC. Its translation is CASRRQGTNYGYTF.

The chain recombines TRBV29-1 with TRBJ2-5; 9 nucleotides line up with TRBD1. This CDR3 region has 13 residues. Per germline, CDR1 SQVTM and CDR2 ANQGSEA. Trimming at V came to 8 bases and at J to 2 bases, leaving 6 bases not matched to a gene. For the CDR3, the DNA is TGCAGCACTCGCGGGACAGGGCAAGAGACCCAGTACTTC. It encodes CSTRGTGQETQYF. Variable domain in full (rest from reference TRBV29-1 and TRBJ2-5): SAVISQKPSRDICQRGTSLTIQCQVDSQVTMMFWYRQQPGQSLTLIATANQGSEATYESGFVIDKFPISRPNLTFSTLTVSNMSPEDSSIYLCSTRGTGQETQYFGPGTRLLVL.

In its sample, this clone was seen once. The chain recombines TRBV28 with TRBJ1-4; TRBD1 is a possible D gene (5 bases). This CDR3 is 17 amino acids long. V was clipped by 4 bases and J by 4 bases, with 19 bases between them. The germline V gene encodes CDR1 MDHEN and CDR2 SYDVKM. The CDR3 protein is CASSSVEGRVVNEKLFF. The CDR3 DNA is TGTGCCAGCAGTTCGGTTGAGGGGAGGGTAGTTAATGAAAAACTGTTTTTT.

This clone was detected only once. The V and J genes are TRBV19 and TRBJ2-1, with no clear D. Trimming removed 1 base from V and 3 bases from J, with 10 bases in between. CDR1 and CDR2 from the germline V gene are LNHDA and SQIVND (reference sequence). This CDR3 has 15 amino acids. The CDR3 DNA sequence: TGTGCCAGTAGTATAGGGCGGCGGTACTACAATGAGCAGTTCTTC. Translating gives CASSIGRRYYNEQFF.

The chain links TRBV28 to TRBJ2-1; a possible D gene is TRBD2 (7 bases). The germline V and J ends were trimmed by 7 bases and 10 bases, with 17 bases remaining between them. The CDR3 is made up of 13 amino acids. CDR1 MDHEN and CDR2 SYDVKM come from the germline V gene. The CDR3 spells CASTHDGGQEQFF. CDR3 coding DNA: TGTGCCAGCACCCACGACGGGGGGCAGGAGCAGTTCTTC.

CDR3 sequence: CAWRVAGRSGANVLTF. The CDR3, as DNA: TGTGCCTGGAGGGTGGCGGGGAGATCTGGGGCCAACGTCCTGACTTTC. The chain recombines TRBV30 with TRBJ2-6; maybe TRBD2 (6 bases). This CDR3 comprises 16 residues. The V gene's germline CDR1 is GTSNPN and CDR2 SVGIG (reference sequence). V was pared by 3 bases and J by 1 base, with 13 bases between.

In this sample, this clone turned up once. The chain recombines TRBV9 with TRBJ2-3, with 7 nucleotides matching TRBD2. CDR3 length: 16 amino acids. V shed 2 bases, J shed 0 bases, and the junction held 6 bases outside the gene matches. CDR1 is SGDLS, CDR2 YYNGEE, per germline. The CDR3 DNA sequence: TGTGCCAGCAGCGTCTTCGGGAGGACTAGCACAGATACGCAGTATTTT. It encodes CASSVFGRTSTDTQYF. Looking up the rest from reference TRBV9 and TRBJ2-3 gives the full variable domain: DSGVTQTPKHLITATGQRVTLRCSPRSGDLSVYWYQQSLDQGLQFLIQYYNGEERAKGNILERFSAQQFPDLHSELNLSSLELGDSALYFCASSVFGRTSTDTQYFGPGTRLTVL.

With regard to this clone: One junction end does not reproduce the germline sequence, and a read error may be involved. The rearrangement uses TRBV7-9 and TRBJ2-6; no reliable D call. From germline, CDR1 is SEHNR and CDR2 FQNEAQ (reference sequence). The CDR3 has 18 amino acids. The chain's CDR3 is CSSSPDSLPVPGANVLTF. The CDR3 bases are TGTTCCAGCAGCCCTGACTCCCTGCCCGTCCCTGGGGCCAACGTCCTGACTTTC.

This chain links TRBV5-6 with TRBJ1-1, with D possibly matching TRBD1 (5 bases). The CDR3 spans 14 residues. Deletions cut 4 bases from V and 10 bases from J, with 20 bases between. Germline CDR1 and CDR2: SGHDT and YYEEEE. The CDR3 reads CASSVAGISYIAFF. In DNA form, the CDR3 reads TGTGCCAGCAGCGTGGCAGGGATTAGTTATATAGCTTTCTTT.

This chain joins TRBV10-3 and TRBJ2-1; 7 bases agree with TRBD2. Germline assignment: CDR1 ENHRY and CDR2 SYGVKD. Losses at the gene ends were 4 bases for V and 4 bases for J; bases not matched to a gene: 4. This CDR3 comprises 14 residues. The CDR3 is CAISASGEYNEQFF. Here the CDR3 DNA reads TGTGCCATCAGTGCCAGCGGGGAGTACAATGAGCAGTTCTTC.

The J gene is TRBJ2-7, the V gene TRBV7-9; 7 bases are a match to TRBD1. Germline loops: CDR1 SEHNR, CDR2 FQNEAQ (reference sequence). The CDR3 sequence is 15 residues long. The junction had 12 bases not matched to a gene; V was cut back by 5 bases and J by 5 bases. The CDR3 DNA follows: TGTGCCAGCAGCGCGTCCTTGACAGGGAATGACGAGCAGTACTTC. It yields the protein CASSASLTGNDEQYF.

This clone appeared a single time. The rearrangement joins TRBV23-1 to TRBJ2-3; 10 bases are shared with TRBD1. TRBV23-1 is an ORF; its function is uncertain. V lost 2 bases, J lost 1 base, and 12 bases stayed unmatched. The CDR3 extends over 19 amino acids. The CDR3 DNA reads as TGCGCCAGCAGTCAAGGGACAGGGGAAGTGGGGCACCGCACAGATACGCAGTATTTT. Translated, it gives CASSQGTGEVGHRTDTQYF.

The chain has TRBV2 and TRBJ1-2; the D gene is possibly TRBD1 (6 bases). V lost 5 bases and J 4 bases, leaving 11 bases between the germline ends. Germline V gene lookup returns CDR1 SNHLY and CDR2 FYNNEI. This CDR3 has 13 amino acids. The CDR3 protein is CASSLTGLYGYTF. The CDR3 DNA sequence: TGTGCCAGCAGTCTCACAGGGCTCTATGGCTACACCTTC. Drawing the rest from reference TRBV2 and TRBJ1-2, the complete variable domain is EPEVTQTPSHQVTQMGQEVILRCVPISNHLYFYWYRQILGQKVEFLVSFYNNEISEKSEIFDDQFSVERPDGSNFTLKIRSTKLEDSAMYFCASSLTGLYGYTFGSGTRLTVV.

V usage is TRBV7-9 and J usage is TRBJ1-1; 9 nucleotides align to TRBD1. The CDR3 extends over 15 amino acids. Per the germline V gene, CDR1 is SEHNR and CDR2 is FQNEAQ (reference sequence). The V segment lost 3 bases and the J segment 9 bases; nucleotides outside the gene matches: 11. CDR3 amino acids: CASSFPGQGGCQAFF. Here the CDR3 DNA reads TGTGCCAGCAGCTTCCCGGGACAGGGTGGATGTCAAGCTTTCTTT.

The CDR3 here is CASSLAGGLYNEQFF. The CDR3 DNA reads as TGTGCCAGCAGTTTAGCGGGGGGCCTTTACAATGAGCAGTTCTTC. The chain is built from TRBV27 and TRBJ2-1, with 8 bases matching TRBD2. Trimming at V came to 2 bases and at J to 4 bases, leaving 4 bases not matched to a gene. The germline V gene encodes CDR1 MNHEY and CDR2 SMNVEV (reference sequence). CDR3 length equals 15 residues.

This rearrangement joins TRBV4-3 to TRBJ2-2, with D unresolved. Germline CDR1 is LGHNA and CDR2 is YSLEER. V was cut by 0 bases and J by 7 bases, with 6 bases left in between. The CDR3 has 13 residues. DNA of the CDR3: TGCGCCAGCAGCCAAGACAGAATCGGGGAGCTGTTTTTT. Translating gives CASSQDRIGELFF.

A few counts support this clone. CDR3 residues: CASSLPDLGTNYGYTF. The CDR3 nucleotides are TGTGCCAGCAGCTTACCAGATCTGGGCACTAACTATGGCTACACCTTC. This chain links TRBV5-5 with TRBJ1-2; no definite D call. From germline, CDR1 is SGHKS and CDR2 YYEKEE (reference sequence). This CDR3 has 16 residues. V lost 2 bases, J lost 0 bases, and 14 bases lay in between.

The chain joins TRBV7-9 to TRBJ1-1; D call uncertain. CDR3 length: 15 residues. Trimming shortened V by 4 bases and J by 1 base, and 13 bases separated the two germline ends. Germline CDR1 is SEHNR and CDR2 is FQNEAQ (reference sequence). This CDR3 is CASSSPAGRNTEAFF. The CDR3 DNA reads TGTGCCAGCAGCTCCCCGGCGGGGAGGAACACTGAAGCTTTCTTT.